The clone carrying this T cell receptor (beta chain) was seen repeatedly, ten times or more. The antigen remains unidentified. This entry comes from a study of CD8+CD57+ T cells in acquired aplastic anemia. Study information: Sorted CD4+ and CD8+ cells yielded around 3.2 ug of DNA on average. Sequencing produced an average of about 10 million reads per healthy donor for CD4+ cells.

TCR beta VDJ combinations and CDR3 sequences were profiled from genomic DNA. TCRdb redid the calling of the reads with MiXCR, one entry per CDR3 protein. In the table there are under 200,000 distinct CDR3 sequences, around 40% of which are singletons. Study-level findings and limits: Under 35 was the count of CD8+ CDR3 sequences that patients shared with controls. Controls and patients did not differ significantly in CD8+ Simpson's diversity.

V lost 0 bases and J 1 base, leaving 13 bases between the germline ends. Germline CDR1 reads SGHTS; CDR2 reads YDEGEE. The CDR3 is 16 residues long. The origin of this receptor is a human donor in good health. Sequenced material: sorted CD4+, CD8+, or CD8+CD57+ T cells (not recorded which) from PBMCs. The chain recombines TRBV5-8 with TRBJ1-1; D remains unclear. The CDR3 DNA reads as TGTGCCAGCAGCTTGGGTCTAGAGGCGGCGAACACTGAAGCTTTCTTT. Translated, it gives CASSLGLEAANTEAFF.